A selection of T cell receptor beta chains follows, all from one sample in a study of blood T cell repertoires in COVID-19. TCRdb's table, derived via immunoSEQ multiplex PCR, lists solely in-frame clones and lacks some. The table includes 200,000 to 250,000 clones, more than 85% detected once. Source material: peripheral blood. These receptors all stem from a man between 60 and 75 years old with acute or convalescent COVID-19. CDR3s include the opening cysteine and the closing phenylalanine or tryptophan. The order of the fields is J gene, V gene, CDR3 length, CDR3 protein.

J gene: TRBJ1-2
V gene: TRBV2
CDR3 length: 13
CDR3 protein: CASRTTGAHGYTF

J gene: TRBJ1-2
V gene: TRBV2
CDR3 length: 15
CDR3 protein: CASSPLLQGKNGYTF

J gene: TRBJ2-2
V gene: TRBV5-1
CDR3 length: 14
CDR3 protein: CASSLDRSTGELFF

J gene: TRBJ1-2
V gene: TRBV6-6
CDR3 length: 15
CDR3 protein: CASSSPDRSGYGYTF

J gene: TRBJ2-5
V gene: TRBV20-1
CDR3 length: 11
CDR3 protein: CRAGGTETQYF

J gene: TRBJ2-3
V gene: TRBV30
CDR3 length: 14
CDR3 protein: CAWGRLAGAYTQYF

J gene: TRBJ1-1
V gene: TRBV7-6
CDR3 length: 15
CDR3 protein: CASSAEAQGSTEAFF

J gene: TRBJ1-2
V gene: TRBV12-3/TRBV12-4
CDR3 length: 12
CDR3 protein: CASSPQGYGYTF

J gene: TRBJ1-3
V gene: TRBV3-1/TRBV3-2
CDR3 length: 18
CDR3 protein: CASSQDSGRGISGNTIYF

J gene: TRBJ2-7
V gene: TRBV27
CDR3 length: 15
CDR3 protein: CASSLGLAGSYEQYF

J gene: TRBJ2-2
V gene: TRBV7-2
CDR3 length: 15
CDR3 protein: CASSLAGRDTGELFF

J gene: TRBJ2-1
V gene: TRBV4-2
CDR3 length: 16
CDR3 protein: CASSQGTSGEYNEQFF

J gene: TRBJ2-1
V gene: TRBV6-2/TRBV6-3
CDR3 length: 17
CDR3 protein: CASSSGILAGGNNEQFF

J gene: TRBJ2-7
V gene: TRBV27
CDR3 length: 16
CDR3 protein: CASSPRQGRSSYEQYF

J gene: TRBJ2-7
V gene: TRBV5-6
CDR3 length: 16
CDR3 protein: CASSGGQRGDVYEQYF